The T cell receptor (beta chain) described here comes from a study of blood T cell repertoires in COVID-19. Study-level information: In each case, the material was cDNA or gDNA derived from T cells, B-cell-depleted T cells, or PBMCs.

CDR3 length: 17 residues. Germline V gene data show CDR1 as SGHKS and CDR2 as YYEKEE (reference sequence). Trimming took 1 base from V and 7 from J, leaving 23 bases between them. Measured with immunoSEQ multiplex PCR; TCRdb has only the in-frame clones, and not every one. The sample consists of under 200,000 clones, 70% to 90% of them appearing once. This TCR was sampled from a man aged 55 to 70 with active or convalescent COVID-19. The chain carries TRBV5-5 and TRBJ2-5, with D tentatively TRBD2 (7 bases). Sequences were obtained from peripheral blood. The DNA for the CDR3 is TGTGCCAGCAGCTTGAACTTAGTGCGGGGGCAGGGAGGGACCCAGTACTTC. Amino acid sequence: CASSLNLVRGQGGTQYF.